The rows below give T cell receptor beta chains drawn from one sample of a study of post-analysis software for immune sequencing data. TCRdb used MiXCR to reprocess the PCR reads, holding one entry per CDR3 protein. The data show 550,000 to 700,000 distinct CDR3 sequences, 44% seen once. Sequencing was carried out using blood. Every receptor here comes from a girl between 10 and 17 years old with multiple sclerosis. Both conserved end residues are part of each CDR3. D genes are given only for firm matches. Some rows mark clone size as missing; the rest say once, few, many or name a class of expanded clone.

v_call	d_call	j_call	clone_size	cdr3_nt	cdr3_aa
TRBV5-1	TRBD2	TRBJ2-5	.	TGCGCCAGCACTTGGACAGCGGGAGTCGAGACCCAGTACTTC	CASTWTAGVETQYF
TRBV10-3	TRBD1	TRBJ2-1	many	TGTGCCATCAGCCGGGACAGGGAAGGGAGGCAGTTCTTC	CAISRDREGRQFF
TRBV10-3	TRBD2	TRBJ2-7	few	TGTGCCATCAGTGTGGGTAGCGGGAGCAACGAGCAGTACTTC	CAISVGSGSNEQYF
TRBV3-1	.	TRBJ2-4	few	TGTGCCAGCAGCCAATTCCAGGCAGCACTAGCCAAAAACATTCAGTACTTC	CASSQFQAALAKNIQYF
TRBV12-3/TRBV12-4	.	TRBJ2-7	.	TGTGCCAGCAGTTCCCGACGAGCCTACGAGCAGTACTTC	CASSSRRAYEQYF
TRBV5-1	.	TRBJ1-2	.	TGCGCCAGCAGCGAAGCAGCTACCTCTAACTATGGCTACACCTTC	CASSEAATSNYGYTF
TRBV5-1	TRBD2	TRBJ2-1	.	TGCGCCAGCAGCTTGGGGGGGACTAGCTTCGATGAGCAGTTCTTC	CASSLGGTSFDEQFF
TRBV5-5	TRBD1	TRBJ2-7	.	TGTGCCAGCAGCTTGACAGGGGGCGAAACGTACGAGCGGTACTTC	CASSLTGGETYERYF
TRBV6-5	.	TRBJ2-7	.	TGTGCCAGCAGTTACTCCCAGGGGTTCGAGCAGTACTTC	CASSYSQGFEQYF
TRBV20-1	.	TRBJ1-1	once	TGCAGTGCTGAGAGTGGGAGCGCGCACACTGAAGCTTTCTTT	CSAESGSAHTEAFF
TRBV6-6	TRBD1	TRBJ2-1	few	TGTGCCAGCAGGACCTGGGACAGGCCCCCCAATGAGCAGTTCTTC	CASRTWDRPPNEQFF
TRBV12-3/TRBV12-4	TRBD2	TRBJ2-1	once	TGTGCCAGCAGTTTAGGAGGGAGGGCCATCAATGAGCAGTTCTTC	CASSLGGRAINEQFF
TRBV20-1	TRBD1	TRBJ2-7	few	TGCAGTGCGGATCCGGACAGGGGCCACGAGCAGTACTTC	CSADPDRGHEQYF
TRBV5-1	.	TRBJ2-3	.	TGCGCCAGCAGCGAGGTCCCGCGGGATACGCAGTATTTT	CASSEVPRDTQYF
TRBV12-5	.	TRBJ2-7	.	TGTGCTAGTGGACCGAACCCCTTCGAGCAGTACTTC	CASGPNPFEQYF
TRBV6-6	TRBD2	TRBJ2-7	.	TGTGCCAGCAGTTACCGATTAGCGGGAGGGTTCGAGCAGTACTTC	CASSYRLAGGFEQYF
TRBV10-3	.	TRBJ1-2	.	TGTGCCATCAGTGAGCAGGGCAGTACCCGTTATGGCTACACCTTC	CAISEQGSTRYGYTF
TRBV6-5	.	TRBJ2-7	.	TGTGCCAGCAGTTACAAGGGACTCTCCTACGAGCAGTACTTC	CASSYKGLSYEQYF
TRBV7-8	TRBD2	TRBJ2-1	.	TGTGCCAGCAGCCCCTCGGCAGCGGGAGTCGTGGGTGAGCAGTTCTTC	CASSPSAAGVVGEQFF
TRBV4-2	TRBD2	TRBJ2-1	.	TGTGCCAGCAGCTCCCCCTCTAGCGGGAGACGTGAGCAGTTCTTC	CASSSPSSGRREQFF
TRBV11-2	TRBD2	TRBJ2-7	few	TGTGCCAGCAGCTTAGTTCTAGCGGAAGCCTACGAGCAGTACTTC	CASSLVLAEAYEQYF